The clone carrying this T cell receptor (beta chain) was seen more than once but under ten times. This CDR3 is 14 amino acids long. Trimming took 3 bases from V and 4 from J, leaving 13 bases between them. CDR1 is DFQATT, CDR2 SNEGSKA, per germline (reference sequence). These data are taken from a study of identical twins. One entry per CDR3 protein results from TCRdb running MiXCR on the 5' RACE reads. The sample has some 240,000 distinct CDR3 sequences, over 9.5% seen once. J is TRBJ1-5 and V is TRBV20-1; the D is unclear. Sequenced: memory T cells sorted from blood. The sequence was collected from a man aged 45-65 years in good health. The CDR3 sequence: CSASVQVTNQPQHF. The DNA of the CDR3 is TGCAGTGCTAGTGTGCAGGTGACTAATCAGCCCCAGCATTTT.